These 29 T cell receptor beta chains were sequenced from one sample in a study of cytomegalovirus exposure and HLA in healthy donors. PCR employed 60 Vbeta and 13 Jbeta primers. Method: immunoSEQ multiplex PCR; TCRdb's copy keeps in-frame clones and lacks some. The table shows roughly 93,000 clones, with approximately 79% occurring only once. Sequences were obtained from PBMCs. All receptors derive from a male donor in good health and CMV-seronegative.

V and J are TRBV11-2 and TRBJ1-2; a weak D match, TRBD1 (6 bases). Trimming took off 0 bases at V and 7 bases at J, with 18 bases between the two ends. The CDR3 is 16 residues long. In germline, CDR1 is SGHAT, CDR2 FQNNGV. The CDR3 sequence is CASSLDLAGGAGGYTF. The CDR3 coding sequence is TGTGCCAGCAGCTTAGATCTGGCCGGGGGGGCTGGTGGCTACACCTTC. The full variable domain, in which reference TRBV11-2 and TRBJ1-2 provide the parts outside the CDR3, is EAGVAQSPRYKIIEKRQSVAFWCNPISGHATLYWYQQILGQGPKLLIQFQNNGVVDDSQLPKDRFSAERLKGVDSTLKIQPAKLEDSAVYLCASSLDLAGGAGGYTFGSGTRLTVV.

The rearrangement uses TRBV29-1 and TRBJ1-1; TRBD1 matches at 12 bases. CDR1 and CDR2 (germline): SQVTM, ANQGSEA. With 1 base clipped from V and 3 bases from J, the junction kept 6 bases outside the gene matches. The CDR3 has 16 residues. CDR3 DNA sequence: TGCAGCGTTGAAGGGGGACAGGGGGCGGAGGACACTGAAGCTTTCTTT. It specifies CSVEGGQGAEDTEAFF.

The chain carries TRBV15 and TRBJ2-7, with 8 bases fitting TRBD1. V lost 6 bases and J lost 4; bases outside the gene matches: 5. In germline, CDR1 is LNHNV, CDR2 YYDKDF (reference sequence). The CDR3 covers 13 residues. CDR3 nucleotide sequence: TGTGCCACCAGTTCCGGGACAGGATACGAGCAGTACTTC. Translating gives CATSSGTGYEQYF.

This chain links TRBV7-2 with TRBJ1-2, with TRBD1 matching 7 bases. Trimming cost V 5 bases and J 3 bases; bases outside gene matches: 3. The CDR3 length is 13 residues. CDR1 and CDR2 from the germline V gene are SGHTA and FQGNSA. The CDR3 DNA is TGTGCCAGCAGCCCGGACAGGTACTATGGCTACACCTTC. Amino acids: CASSPDRYYGYTF.

This clone showed up just a few times. A junction boundary mismatches the germline segment, possibly from a read error. The genes are TRBV14 and TRBJ2-2; a weak D match, TRBD2 (6 bases). This CDR3 contains 18 residues. Germline CDR1 and CDR2: SGHDN and FVKESK. The CDR3: CASSEEVPGAGNTGELFF. In DNA, the CDR3 is TGTGCCAGCAGCGAAGAGGTGCCGGGAGCGGGGAACACCGGGGAGCTGTTTTTT.

This chain links TRBV9 with TRBJ1-1, with no clear D. V shed 4 bases and J shed 1 base, with 8 bases lying between them. Germline values: CDR1 SGDLS, CDR2 YYNGEE. This CDR3 region has 13 residues. This chain's CDR3 is CASSSPGNTEAFF. DNA for the CDR3: TGTGCCAGCAGCTCCCCAGGGAACACTGAAGCTTTCTTT.

The chain uses TRBV19 and TRBJ1-1; no clear D. Germline V gives CDR1 LNHDA, CDR2 SQIVND (reference sequence). CDR3 size: 15 residues. Between the trimmed V and J ends, which lost 5 bases and 0 bases, there was a span of 13 bases. The CDR3 bases are TGTGCCAGTAGTCTGGCGGATCTCATGAACACTGAAGCTTTCTTT. Its protein is CASSLADLMNTEAFF.

CDR3 DNA: TGTGCCAGCAGATCAGGGAGGAGTGCAAGCAATCAGCCCCAGCATTTT. As protein: CASRSGRSASNQPQHF. The chain combines TRBV28 with TRBJ1-5; a weak D match, TRBD1 (5 bases). The CDR3 totals 16 residues. V lost 6 bases and J 1 base, leaving 16 bases between the germline ends. Germline CDR1 and CDR2: MDHEN and SYDVKM.

This clone was seen more than once but under ten times. This chain uses TRBV14 with TRBJ1-1; D gene unclear. This CDR3 is built from 13 residues. V lost 1 base and J lost 7, with 10 bases in between. Per the germline V gene, CDR1 is SGHDN and CDR2 is FVKESK. The DNA of the CDR3 is TGTGCCAGCAGCCAAGTGAGGTTGGGTGAAGCTTTCTTT. Protein: CASSQVRLGEAFF.

This sequence joins TRBV6-5 and TRBJ2-7, with 7 bases fitting TRBD1. The CDR3 is 13 residues long. V was pared by 6 bases and J by 3 bases, with 5 bases of the junction left unmatched. Germline assignment: CDR1 MNHEY and CDR2 SVGAGI. The CDR3 sequence: CASRETGDYEQYF. In DNA form, the CDR3 reads TGTGCCAGCAGAGAAACAGGGGACTACGAGCAGTACTTC.

The chain joins TRBV7-8 to TRBJ1-4, with TRBD1 as a possible D gene (6 bases). From germline, CDR1 is SGHVS and CDR2 FQNEAQ. Trimming pared 2 bases from V and 3 bases from J, leaving 10 bases between. The CDR3 covers 15 residues. CDR3 sequence reads: CASSLFRGSNEKLFF. DNA of the CDR3: TGTGCCAGCAGCTTATTCAGGGGATCTAATGAAAAACTGTTTTTT. Supplemented by reference TRBV7-8 and TRBJ1-4, the full variable domain reads GAGVSQSPRYKVAKRGQDVALRCDPISGHVSLFWYQQALGQGPEFLTYFQNEAQLDKSGLPSDRFFAERPEGSVSTLKIQRTQQEDSAVYLCASSLFRGSNEKLFFGSGTQLSVL.

The V and J genes are TRBV6-5 and TRBJ1-5; 8 positions match TRBD1. The germline CDR1 and CDR2 sequences are MNHEY and SVGAGI. The CDR3 sequence is 12 residues long. Trimming cost V 5 bases and J 14 bases; bases outside gene matches: 8. The CDR3 loop is CASSKTLGQEHF. CDR3 nucleotide sequence: TGTGCCAGCAGTAAGACCCTGGGACAGGAGCATTTT.

The genes are TRBV25-1 and TRBJ2-3; 10 nucleotides align to TRBD2. The CDR3 has 16 residues. Looked up from germline, CDR1 is MGHDK and CDR2 is SYGVNS. The V and J ends lost 3 bases and 1 base, in that order; junction bases with no gene match: 4. CDR3 nucleotide sequence: TGTGCCAGCAGTGAGCTAGCGGGAGAAGGCACAGATACGCAGTATTTT. It specifies CASSELAGEGTDTQYF.

The chain links TRBV7-3 to TRBJ1-1; 7 bases align to TRBD1. The junction had 8 bases not matched to a gene; V was cut back by 5 bases and J by 2 bases. The CDR3 is 15 amino acids. The V gene's germline CDR1 is SGHTA and CDR2 FQGTGA. CDR3 amino acids: CASSPVGQRNTEAFF. For the CDR3, the DNA is TGTGCCAGCAGCCCAGTGGGACAGCGTAACACTGAAGCTTTCTTT.

V and J are TRBV10-3 and TRBJ2-1, with 8 nucleotides matching TRBD2. CDR3 size: 16 residues. The germline V gene has CDR1 ENHRY and CDR2 SYGVKD. V gave up 3 bases and J gave up 6 bases; unmatched junction bases: 10. This CDR3 reads CAISDLSGRLANEQFF. DNA of the CDR3: TGTGCCATCAGTGACCTAAGCGGGAGATTAGCCAATGAGCAGTTCTTC.

This clone was seen a handful of times. V gene TRBV19 combines with J gene TRBJ1-5; TRBD1 matches 10 bases. The trim removed 6 bases at V and 5 bases at J, leaving 4 bases unmatched. The V gene's germline CDR1 is LNHDA and CDR2 SQIVND (reference sequence). This CDR3 has 14 amino acids. The CDR3 sequence: CASSTGTGDQPQHF. The CDR3 region has the DNA TGTGCCAGTAGCACCGGGACAGGGGATCAGCCCCAGCATTTT.

V gene TRBV19 combines with J gene TRBJ2-1, with 8 positions matching TRBD2. CDR1 is LNHDA, CDR2 SQIVND, per germline (reference sequence). The CDR3 is made up of 16 amino acids. V trimming: 6 bases; J trimming: 6 bases; junction bases outside the gene matches: 13. In DNA, the CDR3 is TGTGCCAGTAGCCTACTCGAGCGGGAGTGGGGCAATGAGCAGTTCTTC. Its translation is CASSLLEREWGNEQFF.

This chain connects TRBV7-2 to TRBJ2-3; no firm D call. V was shortened by 5 bases and J by 0 bases, with 12 bases between the two germline ends. The CDR3 loop spans 15 amino acids. CDR1 and CDR2 from the germline V gene are SGHTA and FQGNSA. DNA for the CDR3: TGTGCCAGCAGCACCGTTAGAATAAGCACAGATACGCAGTATTTT. It yields the protein CASSTVRISTDTQYF.

The DNA for the CDR3 is TGTGCCAGCAGTTTTTCCCGCCGGGACAGGGGACCGAATGAGCAGTTCTTC. It specifies CASSFSRRDRGPNEQFF. The chain joins TRBV27 to TRBJ2-1, with 10 bases matching TRBD1. The V gene's germline CDR1 is MNHEY and CDR2 SMNVEV (reference sequence). The CDR3 contains 17 residues. V gave up 3 bases and J gave up 7 bases; unmatched junction bases: 12.

This clone was seen a single time. The chain links TRBV2 to TRBJ1-2, with D tentatively TRBD1 (5 bases). Germline V gives CDR1 SNHLY, CDR2 FYNNEI. The V end lost 1 base, the J end lost 4 bases, and 10 bases lay between the germline ends. The CDR3 has 14 amino acids. The CDR3 region is CASSEGGVGYGYTF. The CDR3 DNA reads as TGTGCCAGCAGTGAAGGGGGGGTAGGCTATGGCTACACCTTC. Full variable domain (missing parts from reference TRBV2 and TRBJ1-2): EPEVTQTPSHQVTQMGQEVILRCVPISNHLYFYWYRQILGQKVEFLVSFYNNEISEKSEIFDDQFSVERPDGSNFTLKIRSTKLEDSAMYFCASSEGGVGYGYTFGSGTRLTVV.

V and J are TRBV4-1 and TRBJ2-7; D is undetermined. The CDR3 length is 15 residues. Between the trimmed V and J ends, which lost 0 bases and 3 bases, there was a span of 12 bases. Per the germline V gene, CDR1 is MGHRA and CDR2 is YSYEKL. The CDR3 DNA follows: TGCGCCAGCAGCCAAGATAGGTCCAGGTTCTACGAGCAGTACTTC. It encodes CASSQDRSRFYEQYF.

The chain joins TRBV7-2 to TRBJ2-7; D ambiguous. There are 12 residues in the CDR3. Trimming took 4 bases from V and 3 from J, leaving 7 bases between them. Germline CDR1 SGHTA, CDR2 FQGNSA. The DNA for the CDR3 is TGTGCCAGCAGCTCTCTAGTCTACGAGCAGTACTTC. This codes for CASSSLVYEQYF.

This clone was seen a single time. The junction does not match germline at one end; this may be a read error. The chain employs TRBV7-2 and TRBJ1-3; D uncertain. This CDR3 is 17 amino acids long. CDR1 and CDR2 (germline): SGHTA, FQGNSA. CDR3 sequence (DNA): TGTGCCAGCGGCTTAGTGAGGGTTCATAACTCTGGAAACACCATATATTTT. This codes for CASGLVRVHNSGNTIYF.

Only a few counts were recorded for this clone. The chain couples TRBV4-1 to TRBJ2-1, with 11 bases identical to TRBD2. J was trimmed by 6 bases and V by 3 bases; bases with no gene match: 4. CDR3 length: 15 amino acids. CDR1 is MGHRA and CDR2 is YSYEKL in the germline V gene. This CDR3 is CASSHPGLAVNEQFF. Written as DNA, the CDR3 is TGCGCCAGCAGCCACCCGGGACTAGCGGTCAATGAGCAGTTCTTC.

The J gene is TRBJ2-7, the V gene TRBV28; 7 positions agree with TRBD1. This CDR3 contains 15 residues. Germline V gene data show CDR1 as MDHEN and CDR2 as SYDVKM. Trimming took 3 bases from V and 5 from J; bases not matched to a gene: 10. CDR3: CASSFYRQGSDEQYF. DNA of the CDR3: TGTGCCAGCAGTTTTTACAGACAGGGTTCGGACGAGCAGTACTTC.

The chain links TRBV11-2 to TRBJ2-1, with 9 bases aligning to TRBD2. The CDR3 has 15 amino acids. The germline V gene has CDR1 SGHAT and CDR2 FQNNGV. With 5 bases clipped from V and 4 bases from J, the junction kept 6 bases outside the gene matches. CDR3 amino acids: CASSRTSEAYNEQFF. The CDR3, as DNA: TGTGCCAGCAGCAGGACTAGCGAGGCTTACAATGAGCAGTTCTTC. The variable domain in full, with the rest retrieved from reference TRBV11-2 and TRBJ2-1, is EAGVAQSPRYKIIEKRQSVAFWCNPISGHATLYWYQQILGQGPKLLIQFQNNGVVDDSQLPKDRFSAERLKGVDSTLKIQPAKLEDSAVYLCASSRTSEAYNEQFFGPGTRLTVL.

V usage is TRBV4-1 and J usage is TRBJ1-2; 8 positions match TRBD1. J was trimmed by 5 bases and V by 4 bases; bases with no gene match: 9. In germline, CDR1 is MGHRA, CDR2 YSYEKL. CDR3 length: 15 residues. The CDR3 DNA is TGCGCCAGCAGCCCCTACTTGACAGGGGATTATGGCTACACCTTC. This codes for CASSPYLTGDYGYTF.

V usage is TRBV9 and J usage is TRBJ1-2; 8 nucleotides line up with TRBD1. Germline loops: CDR1 SGDLS, CDR2 YYNGEE. The CDR3 totals 18 residues. V dropped 4 bases and J dropped 2; count of bases not matched to a gene: 16. The CDR3 is CASSPQGGAGGLNYGYTF. The CDR3 DNA is TGTGCCAGCAGCCCGCAAGGTGGGGCAGGGGGCCTCAACTATGGCTACACCTTC.

The CDR3 spells CASSGPGANVLTF. As DNA, the CDR3 is TGTGCCAGCAGTGGGCCTGGGGCCAACGTCCTGACTTTC. The chain combines TRBV28 with TRBJ2-6; no clear D gene. V lost 5 bases and J lost 2, with 4 bases in between. The length of the CDR3 is 13 residues. The germline V gene has CDR1 MDHEN and CDR2 SYDVKM.